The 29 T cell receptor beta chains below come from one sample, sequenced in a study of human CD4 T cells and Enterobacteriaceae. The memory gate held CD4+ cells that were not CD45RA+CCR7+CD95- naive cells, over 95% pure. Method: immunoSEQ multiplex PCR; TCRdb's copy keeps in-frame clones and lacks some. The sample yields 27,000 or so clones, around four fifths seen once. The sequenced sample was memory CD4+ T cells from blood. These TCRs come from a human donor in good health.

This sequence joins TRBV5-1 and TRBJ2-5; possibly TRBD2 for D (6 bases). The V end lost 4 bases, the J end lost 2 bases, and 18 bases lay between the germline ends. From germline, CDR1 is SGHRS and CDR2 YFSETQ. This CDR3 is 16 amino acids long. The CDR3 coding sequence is TGCGCCAGCAGCCGGGGCGGATTGGGAGGACAAGAGACCCAGTACTTC. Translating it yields CASSRGGLGGQETQYF. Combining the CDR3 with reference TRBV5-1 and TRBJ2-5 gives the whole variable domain KAGVTQTPRYLIKTRGQQVTLSCSPISGHRSVSWYQQTPGQGLQFLFEYFSETQRNKGNFPGRFSGRQFSNSRSEMNVSTLELGDSALYLCASSRGGLGGQETQYFGPGTRLLVL.

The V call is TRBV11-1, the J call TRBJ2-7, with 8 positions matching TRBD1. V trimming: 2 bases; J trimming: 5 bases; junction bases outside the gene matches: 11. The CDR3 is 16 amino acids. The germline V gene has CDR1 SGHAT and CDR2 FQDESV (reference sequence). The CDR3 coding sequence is TGTGCCAGCAGCTTATTTGGACAGGGTAATAATGACGAGCAGTACTTC. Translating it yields CASSLFGQGNNDEQYF.

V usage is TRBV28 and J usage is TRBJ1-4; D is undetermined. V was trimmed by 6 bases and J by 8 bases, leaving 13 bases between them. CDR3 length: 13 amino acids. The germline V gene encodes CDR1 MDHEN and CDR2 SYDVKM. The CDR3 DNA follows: TGTGCCAGCAGGGATCAACCACGGGAAAAACTGTTTTTT. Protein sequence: CASRDQPREKLFF.

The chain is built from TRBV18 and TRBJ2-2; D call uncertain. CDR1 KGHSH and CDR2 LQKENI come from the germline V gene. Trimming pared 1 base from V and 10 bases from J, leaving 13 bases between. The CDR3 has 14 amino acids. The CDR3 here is CASSPQAAPAELFF. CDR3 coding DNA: TGTGCCAGCTCACCACAGGCGGCGCCCGCGGAGCTGTTTTTT.

CDR3 DNA: TGTGCCAGCAGCTTGGTCAGACTAGCGGGGGAGCAGTTCTTC. Translation: CASSLVRLAGEQFF. The chain uses TRBV7-2 and TRBJ2-1, with 11 bases lining up with TRBD2. Germline CDR1 is SGHTA and CDR2 is FQGNSA. The CDR3 spans 14 residues. After removal of 3 bases from V and 10 bases from J, the junction contained 5 bases not matched to a gene.

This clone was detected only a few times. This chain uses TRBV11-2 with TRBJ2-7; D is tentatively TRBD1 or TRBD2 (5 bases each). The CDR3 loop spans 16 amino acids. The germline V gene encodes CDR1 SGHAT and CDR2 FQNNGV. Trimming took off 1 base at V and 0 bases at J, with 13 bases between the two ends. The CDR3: CASSLGDGRYSYEQYF. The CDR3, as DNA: TGTGCCAGCAGCTTAGGGGACGGACGCTACTCCTACGAGCAGTACTTC.

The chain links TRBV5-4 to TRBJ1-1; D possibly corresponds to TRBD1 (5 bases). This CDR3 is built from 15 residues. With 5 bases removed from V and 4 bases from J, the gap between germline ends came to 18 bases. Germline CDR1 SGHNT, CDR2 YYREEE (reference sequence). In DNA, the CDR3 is TGTGCCAGCAGGTCTGAACAGCTAAGGGGCACTGAAGCTTTCTTT. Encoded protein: CASRSEQLRGTEAFF.

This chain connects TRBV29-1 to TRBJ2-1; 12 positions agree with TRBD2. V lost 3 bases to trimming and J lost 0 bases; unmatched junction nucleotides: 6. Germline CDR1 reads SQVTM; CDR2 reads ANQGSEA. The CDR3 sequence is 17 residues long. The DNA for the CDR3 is TGCAGCGTTGAGGCTAGCGGGAGGGCCGGCTCCTACAATGAGCAGTTCTTC. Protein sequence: CSVEASGRAGSYNEQFF.

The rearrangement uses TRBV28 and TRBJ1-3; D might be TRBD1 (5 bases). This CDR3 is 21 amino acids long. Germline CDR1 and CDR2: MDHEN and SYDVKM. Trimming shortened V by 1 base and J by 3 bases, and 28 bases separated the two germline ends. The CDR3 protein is CASSLFPPSGGPFSYGNTIYF. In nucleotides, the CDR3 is TGTGCCAGCAGTTTATTCCCCCCTTCGGGGGGACCCTTTTCGTATGGAAACACCATATATTTT.

CDR3 protein: CAITPGQGNYEQYF. The CDR3 region has the DNA TGTGCCATCACCCCTGGACAGGGGAACTACGAGCAGTACTTC. The chain uses TRBV10-3 and TRBJ2-7; 9 nucleotides agree with TRBD1. Germline V gene sequence: CDR1 ENHRY, CDR2 SYGVKD. The CDR3 contains 14 residues. Trimming took 7 bases from V and 3 from J; bases not matched to a gene: 7.

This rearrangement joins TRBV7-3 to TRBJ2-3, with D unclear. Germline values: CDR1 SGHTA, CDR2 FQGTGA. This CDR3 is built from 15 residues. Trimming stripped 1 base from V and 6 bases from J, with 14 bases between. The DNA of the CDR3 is TGTGCCAGCAGCTTAAAGGTGGTAGGGCCTGATACGCAGTATTTT. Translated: CASSLKVVGPDTQYF.

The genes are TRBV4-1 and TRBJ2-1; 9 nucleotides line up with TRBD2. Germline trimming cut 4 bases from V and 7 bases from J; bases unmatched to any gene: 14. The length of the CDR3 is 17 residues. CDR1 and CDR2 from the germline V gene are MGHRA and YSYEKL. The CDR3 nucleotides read TGCGCCAGCAGCCCCCGAGGGGCGGGAGGGCCGGAAAATGAGCAGTTCTTC. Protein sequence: CASSPRGAGGPENEQFF.

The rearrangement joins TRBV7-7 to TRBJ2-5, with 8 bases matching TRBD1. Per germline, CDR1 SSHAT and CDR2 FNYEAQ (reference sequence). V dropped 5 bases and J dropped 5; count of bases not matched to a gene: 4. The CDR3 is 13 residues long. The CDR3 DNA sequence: TGTGCCAGCAGCCGGACAGGGACGGAGACCCAGTACTTC. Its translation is CASSRTGTETQYF.

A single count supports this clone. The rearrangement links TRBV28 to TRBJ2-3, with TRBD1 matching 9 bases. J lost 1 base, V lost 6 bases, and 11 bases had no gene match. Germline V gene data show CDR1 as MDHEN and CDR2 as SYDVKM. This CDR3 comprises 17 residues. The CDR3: CASSLLGTGLGTDTQYF. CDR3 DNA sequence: TGTGCCAGCAGCTTACTCGGGACAGGGCTGGGCACAGATACGCAGTATTTT.

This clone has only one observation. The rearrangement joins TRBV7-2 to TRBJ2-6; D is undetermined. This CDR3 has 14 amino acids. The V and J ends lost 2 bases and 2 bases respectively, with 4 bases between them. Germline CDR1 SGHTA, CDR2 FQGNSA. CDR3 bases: TGTGCCAGCAGCTTAACCACTGGGGCCAACGTCCTGACTTTC. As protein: CASSLTTGANVLTF.

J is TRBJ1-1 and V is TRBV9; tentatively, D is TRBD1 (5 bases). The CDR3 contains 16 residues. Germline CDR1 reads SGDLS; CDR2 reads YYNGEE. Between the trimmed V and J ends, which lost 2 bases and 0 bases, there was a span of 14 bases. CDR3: CASSVRPGGMNTEAFF. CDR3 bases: TGTGCCAGCAGCGTGAGGCCGGGGGGTATGAACACTGAAGCTTTCTTT.

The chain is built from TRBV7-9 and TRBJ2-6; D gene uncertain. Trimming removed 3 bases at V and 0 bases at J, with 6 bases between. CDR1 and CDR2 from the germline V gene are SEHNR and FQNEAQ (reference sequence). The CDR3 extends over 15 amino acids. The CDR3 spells CASSFWISGANVLTF. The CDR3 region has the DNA TGTGCCAGCAGCTTTTGGATCTCTGGGGCCAACGTCCTGACTTTC.

In DNA, the CDR3 is TGTGCCAGCAGTATCCTCCAGGGTGGTCCCCATCAGCCCCAGCATTTT. Its translation is CASSILQGGPHQPQHF. V and J are TRBV28 and TRBJ1-5, with TRBD1 as a possible D gene (5 bases). The CDR3 is made up of 16 amino acids. Trimming shortened V by 5 bases and J by 5 bases, and 19 bases separated the two germline ends. Germline lookup yields CDR1 MDHEN and CDR2 SYDVKM.

The DNA of the CDR3 is TGTGCCAGCAGCCAAGATCTGGCGGGAGTGTTCAATGAGCAGTTCTTC. Translating it yields CASSQDLAGVFNEQFF. The chain is built from TRBV4-2 and TRBJ2-1, with 7 bases that match TRBD2. Trimming took 0 bases from V and 6 from J; bases not matched to a gene: 8. The V gene's germline CDR1 is LGHNA and CDR2 YNFKEQ. This CDR3 region has 16 residues.

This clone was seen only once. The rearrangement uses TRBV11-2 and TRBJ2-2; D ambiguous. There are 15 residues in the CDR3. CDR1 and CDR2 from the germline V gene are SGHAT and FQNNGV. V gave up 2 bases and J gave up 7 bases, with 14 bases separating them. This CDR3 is CASSLYPRGDGELFF. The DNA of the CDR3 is TGTGCCAGCAGCTTATACCCCCGCGGAGACGGGGAGCTGTTTTTT.

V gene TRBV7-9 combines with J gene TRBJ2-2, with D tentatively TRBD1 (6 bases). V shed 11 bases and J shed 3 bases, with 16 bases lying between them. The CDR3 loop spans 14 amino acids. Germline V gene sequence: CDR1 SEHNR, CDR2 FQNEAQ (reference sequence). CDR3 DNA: TGTGCCGGTTCCAGGGGAGAGGACACCGGGGAGCTGTTTTTT. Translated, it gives CAGSRGEDTGELFF.

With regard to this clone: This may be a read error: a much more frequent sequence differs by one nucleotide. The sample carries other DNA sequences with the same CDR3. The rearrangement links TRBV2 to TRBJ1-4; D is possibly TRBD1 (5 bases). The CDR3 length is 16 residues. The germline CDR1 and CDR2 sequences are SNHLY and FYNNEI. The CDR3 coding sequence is TGTGCCAGTAGTGAAGGGTCGGAGCAGGGTGAGGAAAAACTGTTTTTT. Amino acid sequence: CASSEGSEQGEEKLFF.

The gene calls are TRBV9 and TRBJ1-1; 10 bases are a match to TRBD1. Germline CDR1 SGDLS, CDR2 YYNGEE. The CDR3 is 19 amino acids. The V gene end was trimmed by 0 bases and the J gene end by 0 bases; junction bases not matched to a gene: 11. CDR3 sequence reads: CASSVGGGQGVGVNTEAFF. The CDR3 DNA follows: TGTGCCAGCAGCGTAGGTGGAGGACAGGGGGTTGGGGTGAACACTGAAGCTTTCTTT.

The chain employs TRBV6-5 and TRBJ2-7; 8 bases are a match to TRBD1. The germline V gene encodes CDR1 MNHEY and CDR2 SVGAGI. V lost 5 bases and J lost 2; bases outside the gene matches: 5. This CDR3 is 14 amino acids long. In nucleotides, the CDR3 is TGTGCCAGCAGTCGACGACAGGGGCCCTACGAGCAGTACTTC. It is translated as CASSRRQGPYEQYF.

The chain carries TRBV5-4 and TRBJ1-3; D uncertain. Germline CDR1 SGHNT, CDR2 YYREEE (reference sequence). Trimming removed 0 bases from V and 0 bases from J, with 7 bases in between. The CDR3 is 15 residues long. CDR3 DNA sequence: TGTGCCAGCAGCTTGGGTCCTGGCTCTGGAAACACCATATATTTT. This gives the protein CASSLGPGSGNTIYF.

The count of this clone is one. The CDR3 bases are TGTGCCAGCACCTCCCGCGGAACCGGGGAGCTGTTTTTT. This translates into CASTSRGTGELFF. V gene TRBV9 combines with J gene TRBJ2-2; no definite D call. Germline CDR1 SGDLS, CDR2 YYNGEE. V was clipped by 6 bases and J by 5 bases, with 11 bases between them. The CDR3 extends over 13 amino acids.

This CDR3 is CASSLRVVPYEQYF. The DNA of the CDR3 is TGTGCCAGCAGCTTACGAGTGGTCCCCTACGAGCAGTACTTC. The rearrangement uses TRBV11-1 and TRBJ2-7; D not certain. The CDR3 has 14 residues. V lost 2 bases, J lost 2 bases, and 10 bases lay in between. CDR1 and CDR2 from the germline V gene are SGHAT and FQDESV (reference sequence). Using reference TRBV11-1 and TRBJ2-7 for the parts outside the CDR3, the full variable domain is EAEVAQSPRYKITEKSQAVAFWCDPISGHATLYWYRQILGQGPELLVQFQDESVVDDSQLPKDRFSAERLKGVDSTLKIQPAELGDSAMYLCASSLRVVPYEQYFGPGTRLTVT.

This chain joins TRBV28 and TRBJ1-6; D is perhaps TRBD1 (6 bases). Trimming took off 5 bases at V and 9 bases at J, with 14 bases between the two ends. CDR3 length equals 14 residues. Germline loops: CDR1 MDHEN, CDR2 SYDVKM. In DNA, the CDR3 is TGTGCCAGCAGTCCCAGGGGTCAGGTTTCACCCCTCCACTTT. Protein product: CASSPRGQVSPLHF.

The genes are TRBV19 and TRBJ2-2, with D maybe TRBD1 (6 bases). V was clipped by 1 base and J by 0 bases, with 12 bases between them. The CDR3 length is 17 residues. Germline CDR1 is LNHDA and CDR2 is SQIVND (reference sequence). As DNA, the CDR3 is TGTGCCAGTAGTATAGGGGGGACAATTTCGAACACCGGGGAGCTGTTTTTT. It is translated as CASSIGGTISNTGELFF.